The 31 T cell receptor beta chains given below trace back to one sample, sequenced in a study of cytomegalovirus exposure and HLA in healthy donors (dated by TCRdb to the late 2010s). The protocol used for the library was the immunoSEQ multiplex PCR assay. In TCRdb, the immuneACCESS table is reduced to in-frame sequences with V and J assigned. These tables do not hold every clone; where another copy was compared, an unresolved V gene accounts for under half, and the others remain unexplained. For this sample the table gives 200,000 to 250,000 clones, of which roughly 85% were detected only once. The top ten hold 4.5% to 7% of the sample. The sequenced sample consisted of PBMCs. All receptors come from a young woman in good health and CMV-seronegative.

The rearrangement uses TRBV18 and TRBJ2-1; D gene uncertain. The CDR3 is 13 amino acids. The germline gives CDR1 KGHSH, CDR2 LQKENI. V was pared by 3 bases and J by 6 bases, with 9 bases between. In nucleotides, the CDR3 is TGTGCCAGCTCACCCTTCGCTCTCAATGAGCAGTTCTTC. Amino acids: CASSPFALNEQFF.

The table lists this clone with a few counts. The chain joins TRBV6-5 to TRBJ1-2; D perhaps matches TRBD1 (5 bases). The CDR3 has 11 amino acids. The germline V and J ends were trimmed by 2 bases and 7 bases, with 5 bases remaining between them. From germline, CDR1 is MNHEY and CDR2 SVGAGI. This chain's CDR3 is CASSYGGGYTF. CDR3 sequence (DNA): TGTGCCAGCAGTTACGGGGGTGGCTACACCTTC.

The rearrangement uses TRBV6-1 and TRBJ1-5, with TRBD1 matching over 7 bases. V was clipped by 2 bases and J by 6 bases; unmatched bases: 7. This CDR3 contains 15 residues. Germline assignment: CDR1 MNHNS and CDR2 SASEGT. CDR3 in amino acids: CASSELQGRSQPQHF. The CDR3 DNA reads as TGTGCCAGCAGTGAATTACAGGGGAGAAGTCAGCCCCAGCATTTT.

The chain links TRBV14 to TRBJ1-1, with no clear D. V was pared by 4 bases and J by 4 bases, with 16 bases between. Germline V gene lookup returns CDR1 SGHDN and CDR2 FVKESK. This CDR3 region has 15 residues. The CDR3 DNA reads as TGTGCCAGCAGCCCGCTCGGAGGATTCGGCACTGAAGCTTTCTTT. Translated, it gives CASSPLGGFGTEAFF.

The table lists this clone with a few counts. The CDR3 here is CASSSGGGYTF. CDR3 DNA sequence: TGTGCCAGCAGCTCAGGGGGCGGCTACACCTTC. This rearrangement joins TRBV6-1 to TRBJ1-2, with TRBD1 matching 8 bases. The V gene's germline CDR1 is MNHNS and CDR2 SASEGT. V shed 6 bases and J 8 bases; nucleotides not matched to a gene: 2. This CDR3 spans 11 amino acids.

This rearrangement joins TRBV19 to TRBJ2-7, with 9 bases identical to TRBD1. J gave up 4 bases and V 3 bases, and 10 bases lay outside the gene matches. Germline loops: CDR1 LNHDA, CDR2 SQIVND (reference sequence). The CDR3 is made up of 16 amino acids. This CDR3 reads CASSITGTGTIYEQYF. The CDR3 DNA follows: TGTGCCAGTAGTATCACGGGGACAGGGACGATTTACGAGCAGTACTTC.

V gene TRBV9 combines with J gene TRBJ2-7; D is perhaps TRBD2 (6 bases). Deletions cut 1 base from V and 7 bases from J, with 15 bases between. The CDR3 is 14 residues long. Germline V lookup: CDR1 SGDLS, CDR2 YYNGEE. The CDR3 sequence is CASSVSSASNEQYF. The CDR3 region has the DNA TGTGCCAGCAGCGTATCTAGCGCCTCTAATGAGCAGTACTTC.

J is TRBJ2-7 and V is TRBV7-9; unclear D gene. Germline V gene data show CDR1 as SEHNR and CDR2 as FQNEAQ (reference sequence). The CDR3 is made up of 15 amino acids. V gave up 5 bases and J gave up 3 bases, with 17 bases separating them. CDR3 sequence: CASSALGNGNYEQYF. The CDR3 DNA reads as TGTGCCAGCAGCGCCCTAGGGAACGGAAACTACGAGCAGTACTTC.

CDR3 residues: CASSQEGDGDGYTF. The DNA of the CDR3 is TGTGCCAGCAGCCAAGAGGGGGACGGAGATGGCTACACCTTC. The chain is built from TRBV4-2 and TRBJ1-2; D perhaps matches TRBD1 (5 bases). Between the trimmed V and J ends, which lost 0 bases and 6 bases, there was a span of 11 bases. This CDR3 comprises 14 residues. Germline-derived CDR1 and CDR2 are LGHNA and YNFKEQ.

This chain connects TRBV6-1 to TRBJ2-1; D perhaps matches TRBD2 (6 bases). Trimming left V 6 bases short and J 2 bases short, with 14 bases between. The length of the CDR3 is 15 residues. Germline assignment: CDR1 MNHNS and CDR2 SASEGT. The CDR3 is CASRDWDFPYNEQFF. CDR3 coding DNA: TGTGCCAGCAGGGATTGGGACTTCCCCTACAATGAGCAGTTCTTC.

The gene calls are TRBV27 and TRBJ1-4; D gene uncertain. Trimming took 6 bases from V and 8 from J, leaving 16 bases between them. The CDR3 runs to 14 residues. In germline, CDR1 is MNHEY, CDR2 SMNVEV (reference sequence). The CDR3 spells CASSPKGLGEKLFF. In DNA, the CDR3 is TGTGCCAGCAGCCCCAAAGGGCTTGGGGAAAAACTGTTTTTT.

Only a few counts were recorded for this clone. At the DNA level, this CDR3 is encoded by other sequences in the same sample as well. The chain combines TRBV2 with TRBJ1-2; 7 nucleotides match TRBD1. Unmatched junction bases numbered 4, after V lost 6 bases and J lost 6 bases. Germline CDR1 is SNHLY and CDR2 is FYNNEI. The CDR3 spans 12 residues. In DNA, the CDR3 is TGTGCCAGCAGCTTACAGGGGAATGGCTACACCTTC. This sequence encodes CASSLQGNGYTF.

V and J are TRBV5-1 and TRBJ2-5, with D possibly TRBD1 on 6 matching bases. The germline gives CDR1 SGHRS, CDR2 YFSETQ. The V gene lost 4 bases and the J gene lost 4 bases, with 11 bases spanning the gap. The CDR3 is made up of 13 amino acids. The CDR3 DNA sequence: TGCGCCAGCAGCGTTACAGGGTTAGAGACCCAGTACTTC. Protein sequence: CASSVTGLETQYF.

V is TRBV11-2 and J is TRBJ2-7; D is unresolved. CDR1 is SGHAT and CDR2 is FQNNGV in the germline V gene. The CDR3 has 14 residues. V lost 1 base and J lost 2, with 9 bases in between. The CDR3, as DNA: TGTGCCAGCAGCTTAGTAGGACGCCCCTACGAGCAGTACTTC. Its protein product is CASSLVGRPYEQYF.

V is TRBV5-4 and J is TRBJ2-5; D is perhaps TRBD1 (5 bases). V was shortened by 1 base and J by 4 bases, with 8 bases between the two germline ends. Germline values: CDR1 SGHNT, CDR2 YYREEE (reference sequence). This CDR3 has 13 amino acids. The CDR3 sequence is CASSLSDRETQYF. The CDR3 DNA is TGTGCCAGCAGCTTGAGTGACAGAGAGACCCAGTACTTC.

The DNA for the CDR3 is TGTGCCAGCAGCTTAAGACTAGCGGGAGATTTGGGCAATGAGCAGTTCTTC. Protein product: CASSLRLAGDLGNEQFF. The chain is built from TRBV9 and TRBJ2-1; 12 bases line up with TRBD2. Germline loops: CDR1 SGDLS, CDR2 YYNGEE. V shed 4 bases, J shed 6 bases, and the junction held 11 bases outside the gene matches. CDR3 length: 17 amino acids.

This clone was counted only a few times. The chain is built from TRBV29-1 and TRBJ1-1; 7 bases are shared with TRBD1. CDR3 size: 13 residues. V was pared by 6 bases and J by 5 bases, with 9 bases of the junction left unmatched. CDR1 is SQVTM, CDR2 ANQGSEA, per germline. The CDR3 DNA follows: TGCAGCGTCGCTACAGGGGAAGGAACTGAAGCTTTCTTT. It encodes CSVATGEGTEAFF.

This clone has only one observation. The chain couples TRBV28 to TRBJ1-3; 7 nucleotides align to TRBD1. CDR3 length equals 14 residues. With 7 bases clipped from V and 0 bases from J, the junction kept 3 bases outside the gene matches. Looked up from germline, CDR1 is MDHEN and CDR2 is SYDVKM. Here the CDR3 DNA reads TGTGCCAGCACTACAGGGGACTCTGGAAACACCATATATTTT. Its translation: CASTTGDSGNTIYF.

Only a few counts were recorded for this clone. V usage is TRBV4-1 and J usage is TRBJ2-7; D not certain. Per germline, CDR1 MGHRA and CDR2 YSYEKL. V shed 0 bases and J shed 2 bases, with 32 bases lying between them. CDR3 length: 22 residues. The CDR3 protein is CASSQEPWVPSQRSRQPYEQYF. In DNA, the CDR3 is TGCGCCAGCAGCCAAGAGCCTTGGGTCCCTTCACAAAGATCGAGGCAGCCCTACGAGCAGTACTTC.

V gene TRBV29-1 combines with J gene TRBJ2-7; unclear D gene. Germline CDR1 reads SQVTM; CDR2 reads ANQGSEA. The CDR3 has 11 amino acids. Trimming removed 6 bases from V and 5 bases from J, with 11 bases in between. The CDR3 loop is CSVTNDHEQYF. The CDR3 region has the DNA TGCAGCGTGACAAACGACCACGAGCAGTACTTC.

CDR3 nucleotide sequence: TGTGCCAGCAGTCCTATAGGGGACAGGGTATTGAATGAGCAGTTCTTC. Translated: CASSPIGDRVLNEQFF. The chain links TRBV28 to TRBJ2-1, with 9 nucleotides matching TRBD1. The CDR3 sequence is 16 residues long. Germline lookup yields CDR1 MDHEN and CDR2 SYDVKM. The junction had 12 bases not matched to a gene; V was cut back by 5 bases and J by 7 bases.

The chain's CDR3 is CASSGQGESYSNQPQHF. The CDR3 coding sequence is TGTGCCAGCAGTGGACAGGGGGAATCTTATAGCAATCAGCCCCAGCATTTT. The gene calls are TRBV2 and TRBJ1-5; TRBD1 agrees at 9 bases. The ends lost 4 bases at V and 0 bases at J; junction bases unmatched: 7. Germline CDR1 is SNHLY and CDR2 is FYNNEI. The CDR3 has 17 amino acids.

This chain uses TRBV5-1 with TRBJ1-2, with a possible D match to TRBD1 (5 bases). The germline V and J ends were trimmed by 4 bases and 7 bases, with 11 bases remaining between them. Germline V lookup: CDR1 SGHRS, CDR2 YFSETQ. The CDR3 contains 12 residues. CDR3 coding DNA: TGCGCCAGCAGCCCCAGGGATAGTGGCTACACCTTC. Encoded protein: CASSPRDSGYTF.

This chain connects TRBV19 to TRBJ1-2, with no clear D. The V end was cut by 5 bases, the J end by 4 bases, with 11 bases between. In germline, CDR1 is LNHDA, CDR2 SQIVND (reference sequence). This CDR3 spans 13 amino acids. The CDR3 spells CASSSPPSYGYTF. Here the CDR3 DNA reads TGTGCCAGTAGTTCCCCTCCGAGCTATGGCTACACCTTC.

This CDR3 is CASRKLAGGYNEQFF. DNA for the CDR3: TGTGCCAGCAGAAAACTAGCGGGAGGTTACAATGAGCAGTTCTTC. The chain couples TRBV6-5 to TRBJ2-1; 12 nucleotides match TRBD2. Trimming at V came to 6 bases and at J to 4 bases, leaving 4 bases not matched to a gene. Looked up from germline, CDR1 is MNHEY and CDR2 is SVGAGI. There are 15 residues in the CDR3.

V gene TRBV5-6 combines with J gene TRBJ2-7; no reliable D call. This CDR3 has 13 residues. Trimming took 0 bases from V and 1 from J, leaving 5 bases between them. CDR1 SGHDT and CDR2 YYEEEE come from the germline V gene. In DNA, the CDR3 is TGTGCCAGCAGCTTGGCCAGGTCCTACGAGCAGTACTTC. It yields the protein CASSLARSYEQYF.

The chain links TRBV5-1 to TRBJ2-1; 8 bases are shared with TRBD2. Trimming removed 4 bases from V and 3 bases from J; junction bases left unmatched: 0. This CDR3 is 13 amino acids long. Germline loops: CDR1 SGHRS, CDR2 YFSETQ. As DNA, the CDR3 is TGCGCCAGCAGCCGGGGGGGCTACAATGAGCAGTTCTTC. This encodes CASSRGGYNEQFF.

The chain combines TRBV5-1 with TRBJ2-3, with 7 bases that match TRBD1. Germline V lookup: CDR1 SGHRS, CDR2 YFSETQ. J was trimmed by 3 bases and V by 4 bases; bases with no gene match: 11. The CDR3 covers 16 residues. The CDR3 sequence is CASSPKDRSGTDTQYF. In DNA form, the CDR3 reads TGCGCCAGCAGCCCGAAGGACAGGTCTGGTACAGATACGCAGTATTTT.

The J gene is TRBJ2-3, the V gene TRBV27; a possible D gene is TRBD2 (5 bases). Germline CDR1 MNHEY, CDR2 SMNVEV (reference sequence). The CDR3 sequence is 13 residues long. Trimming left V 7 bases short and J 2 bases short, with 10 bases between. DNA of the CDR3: TGTGCCAGCAAATGGACTGCCACAGATACGCAGTATTTT. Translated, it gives CASKWTATDTQYF.

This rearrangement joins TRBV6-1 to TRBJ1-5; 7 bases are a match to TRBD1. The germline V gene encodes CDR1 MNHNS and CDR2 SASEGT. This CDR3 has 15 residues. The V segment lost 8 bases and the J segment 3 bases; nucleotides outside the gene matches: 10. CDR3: CASSATGTDNQPQHF. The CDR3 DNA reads TGTGCCAGCTCGGCAACCGGGACAGACAATCAGCCCCAGCATTTT.

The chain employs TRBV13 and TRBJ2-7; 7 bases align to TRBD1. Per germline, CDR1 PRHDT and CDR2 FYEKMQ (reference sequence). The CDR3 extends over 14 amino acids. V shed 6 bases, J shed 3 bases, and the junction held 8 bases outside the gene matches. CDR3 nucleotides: TGTGCCAGCAGTTCAAACCGGGACAGCTACGAGCAGTACTTC. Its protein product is CASSSNRDSYEQYF.